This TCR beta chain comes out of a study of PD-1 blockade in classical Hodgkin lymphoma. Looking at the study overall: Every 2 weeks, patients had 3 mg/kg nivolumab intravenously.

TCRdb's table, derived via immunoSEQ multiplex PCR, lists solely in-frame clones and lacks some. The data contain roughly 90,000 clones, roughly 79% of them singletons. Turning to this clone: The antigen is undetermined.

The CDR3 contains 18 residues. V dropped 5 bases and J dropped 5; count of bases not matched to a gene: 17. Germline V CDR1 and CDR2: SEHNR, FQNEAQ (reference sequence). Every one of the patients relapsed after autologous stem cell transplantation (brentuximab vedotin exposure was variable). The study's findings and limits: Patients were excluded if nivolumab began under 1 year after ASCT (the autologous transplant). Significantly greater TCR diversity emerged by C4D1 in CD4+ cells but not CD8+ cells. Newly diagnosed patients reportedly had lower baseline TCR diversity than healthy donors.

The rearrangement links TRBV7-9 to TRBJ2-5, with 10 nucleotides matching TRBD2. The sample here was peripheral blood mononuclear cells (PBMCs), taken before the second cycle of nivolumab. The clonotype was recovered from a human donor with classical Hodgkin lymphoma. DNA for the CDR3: TGTGCCAGCAGCCCCCGGGTTAGCGGGAGGTCCCCCACGGAGACCCAGTACTTC. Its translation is CASSPRVSGRSPTETQYF.